This T cell receptor beta chain was sequenced in a study of blood T cell repertoires in COVID-19. Study in general: Italy, Spain and the United States were the sources of the convalescent and acute COVID-19 samples. Nucleic acid was either cDNA or gDNA, and it came from T cells, B-cell-depleted T cells, or PBMCs.

Original data processing: Cell counts per sample came from amplifying reference gene primers. The repertoire was sequenced with immunoSEQ multiplex PCR; TCRdb's copy has only in-frame clones and lacks some. The V and J calls and clone size are taken from that table; D and trimming were inferred from the DNA. The sample has 60,000 or so clones; about 77% are singletons. This CDR3 contains 11 residues. Germline V gene data show CDR1 as SQVTM and CDR2 as ANQGSEA. Unmatched junction bases numbered 6, after V lost 0 bases and J lost 13 bases. The specimen sequenced was peripheral blood. This rearrangement joins TRBV29-1 to TRBJ2-7, with 7 bases fitting TRBD2. The receptor was isolated from a human donor in a cohort sampled during active COVID-19. The CDR3 here is CSVEDGAGSYF. DNA of the CDR3: TGCAGCGTTGAAGATGGAGCGGGGTCCTACTTC.